Listed here are 23 T cell receptor beta chains from one sample, sequenced in a study of identical twins. Each CDR3 protein gets one entry after TCRdb re-called the 5' RACE reads with MiXCR. The table includes 640,000 or so distinct CDR3 sequences, 6% to 6.5% detected once. The source material was naive T cells sorted from blood. All receptors derive from a man aged 18 to 30 in good health.

This clonotype was seen many times. This CDR3 reads CASSSGPSDEQFF. The CDR3 DNA follows: TGTGCCAGCAGTTCCGGTCCTTCCGATGAGCAGTTCTTC. The genes are TRBV12-3 or TRBV12-4 and TRBJ2-1; D remains ambiguous. The germline V and J ends were trimmed by 4 bases and 8 bases, with 12 bases remaining between them. CDR3 length: 13 residues.

This clonotype showed up just a few times. The rearrangement links TRBV9 to TRBJ2-1, with a possible D match to TRBD1 (5 bases). Germline CDR1 SGDLS, CDR2 YYNGEE. This CDR3 region has 16 residues. Between the trimmed V and J ends, which lost 2 bases and 1 base, there was a span of 13 bases. The CDR3 loop reads CASSVSPRQSYNEQFF. For the CDR3, the DNA is TGTGCCAGCAGCGTGTCCCCCCGACAGTCCTACAATGAGCAGTTCTTC.

This clonotype was detected many times. The CDR3 reads CASSHPSGANVLTF. Here the CDR3 DNA reads TGTGCCAGCAGCCACCCTTCTGGGGCCAACGTCCTGACTTTC. This chain connects TRBV6-1 to TRBJ2-6; D is undetermined. The V and J ends lost 6 bases and 1 base respectively, with 7 bases between them. Germline CDR1 reads MNHNS; CDR2 reads SASEGT. The CDR3 extends over 14 amino acids.

The chain has TRBV12-3 or TRBV12-4 and TRBJ2-3, with TRBD2 matching over 8 bases. CDR3 length: 14 residues. The J segment lost 3 bases and the V segment lost 7 bases, leaving 6 bases of the junction unmatched. DNA of the CDR3: TGTGCCAGCACCCAACTAGCGGAGACAGATACGCAGTATTTT. Protein: CASTQLAETDTQYF.

This clonotype was seen more than once but under ten times. V and J are TRBV5-1 and TRBJ1-1; 7 nucleotides align to TRBD1. J gave up 3 bases and V 2 bases, and 10 bases lay outside the gene matches. The CDR3 extends over 16 amino acids. Germline V gene sequence: CDR1 SGHRS, CDR2 YFSETQ. The CDR3 loop is CASSFGWGQTDTEAFF. CDR3 sequence (DNA): TGCGCCAGCAGCTTCGGGTGGGGACAGACGGACACTGAAGCTTTCTTT. The whole variable domain, remainder taken from reference TRBV5-1 and TRBJ1-1, is KAGVTQTPRYLIKTRGQQVTLSCSPISGHRSVSWYQQTPGQGLQFLFEYFSETQRNKGNFPGRFSGRQFSNSRSEMNVSTLELGDSALYLCASSFGWGQTDTEAFFGQGTRLTVV.

This clonotype was recorded many times. V gene TRBV10-3 combines with J gene TRBJ2-7; no clear D. Germline V gene sequence: CDR1 ENHRY, CDR2 SYGVKD. Trimming removed 3 bases at V and 2 bases at J, with 20 bases between. The CDR3 length is 17 residues. The CDR3 region has the DNA TGTGCCATCAGTGAAGTTGGGTTCTCTGATAAGCCCTACGAGCAGTACGTC. It specifies CAISEVGFSDKPYEQYV.

In this sample, this clonotype turned up many times. V is TRBV29-1 and J is TRBJ1-1; possibly TRBD1 for D (5 bases). The CDR3 has 13 amino acids. The ends were cut back, 4 bases at V and 1 base at J, with 10 bases in the middle. Germline V gives CDR1 SQVTM, CDR2 ANQGSEA. CDR3 protein: CSVGGRENTEAFF. CDR3 DNA: TGCAGCGTTGGGGGGAGGGAGAACACTGAAGCTTTCTTT.

This clonotype was seen at least ten times. V and J are TRBV7-2 and TRBJ1-6; 10 nucleotides line up with TRBD1. Germline V CDR1 and CDR2: SGHTA, FQGNSA. J gave up 8 bases and V 1 base, and 2 bases lay outside the gene matches. The CDR3 is made up of 15 amino acids. CDR3 nucleotide sequence: TGTGCCAGCAGCTTAGATGGGACAGGGGATTCACCCCTCCACTTT. Its protein product is CASSLDGTGDSPLHF.

The genes are TRBV20-1 and TRBJ2-2; 8 bases match TRBD2. Germline loops: CDR1 DFQATT, CDR2 SNEGSKA (reference sequence). There are 15 residues in the CDR3. V shed 6 bases, J shed 7 bases, and the junction held 13 bases outside the gene matches. The CDR3 nucleotides read TGCAGTGCGGCAAAGCGGGAGAGGGTGGTCGGGGAGCTGTTTTTT. It codes for CSAAKRERVVGELFF.

This clonotype was seen ten or more times. This chain uses TRBV20-1 with TRBJ2-3; 16 bases match TRBD2. This CDR3 has 18 residues. The trim removed 4 bases at V and 4 bases at J, leaving 11 bases unmatched. CDR1 is DFQATT and CDR2 is SNEGSKA in the germline V gene (reference sequence). This chain's CDR3 is CSATGTSGRVGFADTQYF. The CDR3 bases are TGCAGTGCTACGGGGACTAGCGGGAGGGTTGGTTTCGCAGATACGCAGTATTTT.

This clonotype turned up a few times. The J gene is TRBJ1-1, the V gene TRBV7-2; weak D call: TRBD1 (6 bases). CDR3 size: 16 residues. The germline V gene has CDR1 SGHTA and CDR2 FQGNSA. The V end lost 5 bases, the J end lost 1 base, and 17 bases lay between the germline ends. The CDR3 nucleotides are TGTGCCAGCAGCCAACAATGGGGGGCTGGGAACACTGAAGCTTTCTTT. Translation: CASSQQWGAGNTEAFF.

This clonotype appeared many times. This sequence joins TRBV29-1 and TRBJ1-2; TRBD1 matches at 8 bases. The CDR3 runs to 14 residues. Germline V lookup: CDR1 SQVTM, CDR2 ANQGSEA. The V and J ends lost 7 bases and 0 bases, in that order; junction bases with no gene match: 7. The CDR3 DNA reads TGCAGCGCAGCGACAGGGGAGACTAACTATGGCTACACCTTC. Translation: CSAATGETNYGYTF. Complete variable domain (other parts from reference TRBV29-1 and TRBJ1-2): SAVISQKPSRDICQRGTSLTIQCQVDSQVTMMFWYRQQPGQSLTLIATANQGSEATYESGFVIDKFPISRPNLTFSTLTVSNMSPEDSSIYLCSAATGETNYGYTFGSGTRLTVV.

This clonotype has a count of ten or more. The chain recombines TRBV7-2 with TRBJ2-4, with 7 bases aligning to TRBD2. This CDR3 has 14 residues. Germline V gene data show CDR1 as SGHTA and CDR2 as FQGNSA. V lost 1 base to trimming and J lost 9 bases; unmatched junction nucleotides: 6. CDR3 nucleotides: TGTGCCAGCAGCTTAGATCATGGGGAGGGCATTCAGTACTTC. As protein: CASSLDHGEGIQYF.

The J gene is TRBJ2-1, the V gene TRBV12-3 or TRBV12-4; 10 bases are shared with TRBD2. V was clipped by 6 bases and J by 9 bases; unmatched bases: 8. The CDR3 contains 14 residues. CDR3 nucleotides: TGTGCCAGCAGGACAGCGGGAGGGCCTGGTGAGCAGTTCTTC. It translates to CASRTAGGPGEQFF.

This clonotype was counted ten times or more. The J gene is TRBJ2-7, the V gene TRBV15; D is unresolved. CDR1 is LNHNV, CDR2 YYDKDF, per germline (reference sequence). CDR3 length equals 15 residues. Trimming took 2 bases from V and 2 from J, leaving 13 bases between them. The CDR3 sequence: CATSRSDGSAYEQYF. The CDR3 coding sequence is TGTGCCACCAGCAGATCCGACGGATCAGCCTACGAGCAGTACTTC.

This clonotype was counted ten times or more. The rearrangement uses TRBV15 and TRBJ1-1; D is perhaps TRBD1 (5 bases). V gave up 3 bases and J gave up 6 bases, with 14 bases separating them. The CDR3 is 14 amino acids. Germline lookup yields CDR1 LNHNV and CDR2 YYDKDF (reference sequence). Here the CDR3 DNA reads TGTGCCACCAGCAGGACGCCGACAGCCCCTGAAGCTTTCTTT. Translated, it gives CATSRTPTAPEAFF.

This clonotype was recorded a few times. The genes are TRBV6-1 and TRBJ1-4; tentatively, D is TRBD1 (6 bases). The CDR3 length is 14 residues. Germline assignment: CDR1 MNHNS and CDR2 SASEGT. The V gene lost 2 bases and the J gene lost 2 bases, with 6 bases spanning the gap. CDR3 nucleotide sequence: TGTGCCAGCAGTGAACAGGGGACTAATGAAAAACTGTTTTTT. As protein: CASSEQGTNEKLFF.

This clonotype was seen ten or more times. The chain couples TRBV27 to TRBJ2-7, with 8 bases identical to TRBD2. This CDR3 region has 14 residues. Germline assignment: CDR1 MNHEY and CDR2 SMNVEV (reference sequence). J was trimmed by 6 bases and V by 6 bases; bases with no gene match: 10. CDR3 loop: CASRPSWTSSEQYV. The DNA of the CDR3 is TGTGCCAGCAGGCCTTCCTGGACTAGCTCCGAGCAGTACGTC.

The rearrangement joins TRBV12-3 or TRBV12-4 to TRBJ2-3; 8 nucleotides align to TRBD1. This CDR3 comprises 19 residues. The V and J ends lost 6 bases and 3 bases, in that order; junction bases with no gene match: 20. The CDR3 protein is CASSSTPDRGHKPTDTQYF. For the CDR3, the DNA is TGTGCCAGCAGCTCTACCCCCGACAGGGGTCATAAGCCGACAGATACGCAGTATTTT.

This clonotype has just a few counts. The chain uses TRBV18 and TRBJ1-1, with TRBD1 as a possible D gene (5 bases). Trimming removed 1 base at V and 5 bases at J, with 14 bases between. This CDR3 comprises 15 residues. Germline V lookup: CDR1 KGHSH, CDR2 LQKENI. The CDR3 spells CASSPRQLDGTEAFF. In nucleotides, the CDR3 is TGTGCCAGCTCACCACGACAGTTGGATGGGACTGAAGCTTTCTTT. The full variable domain, in which reference TRBV18 and TRBJ1-1 provide the parts outside the CDR3, is NAGVMQNPRHLVRRRGQEARLRCSPMKGHSHVYWYRQLPEEGLKFMVYLQKENIIDESGMPKERFSAEFPKEGPSILRIQQVVRGDSAAYFCASSPRQLDGTEAFFGQGTRLTVV.

The table lists this clonotype with many counts. CDR3 region: CSAGTTDTQYF. CDR3 in DNA: TGCAGTGCTGGGACGACAGATACGCAGTATTTT. The genes are TRBV20-1 and TRBJ2-3, with D perhaps TRBD1 or TRBD2 (5 bases each). This CDR3 region has 11 residues. The germline V gene encodes CDR1 DFQATT and CDR2 SNEGSKA (reference sequence). V lost 5 bases, J lost 3 bases, and 6 bases lay in between.

This clonotype was observed a handful of times. This sequence joins TRBV3-1 and TRBJ2-1; D uncertain. The CDR3 contains 16 residues. Germline CDR1 is LGHDT and CDR2 is YNNKEL (reference sequence). Trimming removed 0 bases from V and 6 bases from J, with 15 bases in between. CDR3 protein: CASSQEVWAKGNEQFF. The CDR3 nucleotides are TGTGCCAGCAGCCAAGAGGTCTGGGCGAAGGGCAATGAGCAGTTCTTC.

This chain joins TRBV2 and TRBJ1-3, with D unresolved. V lost 1 base to trimming and J lost 0 bases, with 7 bases between them. This CDR3 has 15 amino acids. Germline-derived CDR1 and CDR2 are SNHLY and FYNNEI. The CDR3 sequence: CASSEGLISGNTIYF. The DNA for the CDR3 is TGTGCCAGCAGTGAAGGACTGATCTCTGGAAACACCATATATTTT.